These 20 T cell receptor beta chains share one sample of origin, sequenced in a study of blood T cell repertoires in COVID-19. Clones were read by immunoSEQ multiplex PCR, and TCRdb kept only the in-frame ones, dropping some. This table has around 130,000 clones, over 75% appearing once. Input material: peripheral blood. The receptor set was obtained from a man aged 60-69 years with acute or convalescent COVID-19.

The table lists this clone with a count of one. This chain uses TRBV28 with TRBJ1-1; tentative D call: TRBD1 (5 bases). The CDR3 consists of 14 residues. The germline gives CDR1 MDHEN, CDR2 SYDVKM. V was pared by 0 bases and J by 1 base, with 6 bases between. Written as DNA, the CDR3 is TGTGCCAGCAGTTTATGGCAGGGGAACACTGAAGCTTTCTTT. It codes for CASSLWQGNTEAFF.

The chain employs TRBV7-8 and TRBJ2-5, with 7 positions matching TRBD2. With V trimmed by 5 bases and J by 4 bases, 7 bases remained unmatched. Germline assignment: CDR1 SGHVS and CDR2 FQNEAQ. This CDR3 is built from 14 residues. The CDR3 sequence is CASSLLWEGETQYF. Written as DNA, the CDR3 is TGTGCCAGCAGCCTCTTATGGGAGGGAGAGACCCAGTACTTC.

The chain joins TRBV24-1 to TRBJ2-7, with a tentative D call TRBD1 (5 bases). The CDR3 runs to 12 residues. Germline loops: CDR1 KGHDR, CDR2 SFDVKD. Deletions cut 5 bases from V and 6 bases from J, with 10 bases between. The CDR3 DNA reads TGTGCCACCAGTGTCGAAGGGGTCGAGCAGTACTTC. Translating gives CATSVEGVEQYF.

The chain uses TRBV5-1 and TRBJ2-7, with 9 bases matching TRBD2. The length of the CDR3 is 15 residues. V lost 4 bases, J lost 3 bases, and 8 bases stayed unmatched. Germline loops: CDR1 SGHRS, CDR2 YFSETQ. CDR3 DNA: TGCGCCAGCAGCGAAGCTAGCGGGAATTACTACGAGCAGTACTTC. Translating gives CASSEASGNYYEQYF.

The J gene is TRBJ1-1, the V gene TRBV2, with D possibly matching TRBD1 (5 bases). Germline V gives CDR1 SNHLY, CDR2 FYNNEI. The CDR3 is 14 residues long. Trimming took off 4 bases at V and 4 bases at J, with 13 bases between the two ends. DNA for the CDR3: TGTGCCAGCAGTGCGGCCCCCGGGGGCACTGAAGCTTTCTTT. Protein product: CASSAAPGGTEAFF.

CDR3 sequence: CASSISPPREKLFF. In DNA, the CDR3 is TGTGCCAGCAGCATCTCGCCCCCTAGGGAAAAACTGTTTTTT. The V call is TRBV27, the J call TRBJ1-4; no clear D. The CDR3 extends over 14 amino acids. V was pared by 6 bases and J by 8 bases, with 16 bases between. CDR1 and CDR2 (germline): MNHEY, SMNVEV (reference sequence).

V is TRBV7-9 and J is TRBJ2-7; TRBD2 matches 11 bases. Germline trimming cut 4 bases from V and 4 bases from J; bases unmatched to any gene: 12. Germline CDR1 and CDR2: SEHNR and FQNEAQ (reference sequence). The CDR3 extends over 17 amino acids. The CDR3 sequence is CASSSSSSTSGKYEQYF. The DNA of the CDR3 is TGTGCCAGCAGCTCATCTTCCTCGACTAGCGGGAAATACGAGCAGTACTTC.

This chain links TRBV7-8 with TRBJ1-3, with 10 positions matching TRBD1. Germline-derived CDR1 and CDR2 are SGHVS and FQNEAQ. V lost 3 bases, J lost 4 bases, and 9 bases stayed unmatched. The CDR3 has 17 amino acids. The CDR3 bases are TGTGCCAGCAGCTTGGGACAGGGGCGCCAGGGAGGAAACACCATATATTTT. Translated, it gives CASSLGQGRQGGNTIYF.

The chain uses TRBV12-3 or TRBV12-4 and TRBJ2-7, with D possibly TRBD2 on 5 matching bases. The length of the CDR3 is 13 residues. Trimming cost V 0 bases and J 7 bases, with 10 bases left between them. The CDR3 loop reads CASSLAGAGEQYF. The CDR3 DNA is TGTGCCAGCAGTTTAGCGGGAGCTGGGGAGCAGTACTTC.

The CDR3 reads CAISVTSGSYNEQFF. The CDR3 DNA sequence: TGTGCCATCAGTGTTACTAGCGGGTCCTACAATGAGCAGTTCTTC. The chain joins TRBV10-3 to TRBJ2-1; 9 bases map to TRBD2. The CDR3 length is 15 residues. Germline CDR1 ENHRY, CDR2 SYGVKD. J gave up 1 base and V 4 bases, and 2 bases lay outside the gene matches.

The chain employs TRBV5-1 and TRBJ1-4, with D possibly being TRBD1 (5 bases). CDR3 length: 14 residues. Deletions cut 4 bases from V and 8 bases from J, with 15 bases between. The germline gives CDR1 SGHRS, CDR2 YFSETQ. In DNA form, the CDR3 reads TGCGCCAGCAGCGGCCAAGGGGTTAGCGAAAAACTGTTTTTT. Amino acid sequence: CASSGQGVSEKLFF.

The chain employs TRBV19 and TRBJ1-2; 7 bases agree with TRBD1. Trimming cost V 4 bases and J 7 bases; bases outside gene matches: 9. Germline-derived CDR1 and CDR2 are LNHDA and SQIVND (reference sequence). The CDR3 totals 14 residues. In nucleotides, the CDR3 is TGTGCCAGTAGTAGACAACAGGGGAGCTTTGGCTACACCTTC. Translated: CASSRQQGSFGYTF.

The V gene is TRBV5-5, the J gene TRBJ2-1; D possibly corresponds to TRBD2 (6 bases). The CDR3 consists of 16 residues. The V end lost 7 bases, the J end lost 3 bases, and 20 bases lay between the germline ends. The germline V gene has CDR1 SGHKS and CDR2 YYEKEE (reference sequence). The CDR3 DNA follows: TGTGCCAGCGGTGTCTTCCCCCGGGGGAACTACAATGAGCAGTTCTTC. Its translation: CASGVFPRGNYNEQFF.

The rearrangement joins TRBV9 to TRBJ2-1, with no clear D. V lost 4 bases and J 6 bases, leaving 11 bases between the germline ends. Germline assignment: CDR1 SGDLS and CDR2 YYNGEE. The CDR3 runs 13 residues. CDR3 loop: CASSPEVVNEQFF. The DNA of the CDR3 is TGTGCCAGCAGCCCAGAGGTGGTCAATGAGCAGTTCTTC.

The V gene is TRBV7-2, the J gene TRBJ2-1, with unresolved D. The CDR3 loop spans 13 amino acids. V lost 0 bases and J lost 6, with 6 bases in between. Germline V lookup: CDR1 SGHTA, CDR2 FQGNSA. The CDR3 here is CASSLAALNEQFF. The CDR3 DNA reads as TGTGCCAGCAGCTTAGCAGCGCTCAATGAGCAGTTCTTC.

This sequence joins TRBV27 and TRBJ2-7, with TRBD2 as a possible D gene (5 bases). V lost 6 bases and J 8 bases, leaving 17 bases between the germline ends. Germline loops: CDR1 MNHEY, CDR2 SMNVEV (reference sequence). The CDR3 contains 13 residues. The CDR3 DNA reads TGTGCCAGCAGCCGGGAAGCCGCTTCGAAGCAGTACTTC. It encodes CASSREAASKQYF.

The chain uses TRBV7-2 and TRBJ2-5; a possible D gene is TRBD1 (5 bases). Germline V gene lookup returns CDR1 SGHTA and CDR2 FQGNSA. The CDR3 loop spans 15 amino acids. V lost 4 bases to trimming and J lost 1 base, with 13 bases between them. CDR3 bases: TGTGCCAGCAGCTCCAGGGTAGGATTCCAAGAGACCCAGTACTTC. Protein product: CASSSRVGFQETQYF.

J is TRBJ1-1 and V is TRBV7-8, with unresolved D. V was clipped by 7 bases and J by 1 base, with 10 bases between them. CDR3 length: 13 residues. Germline CDR1 reads SGHVS; CDR2 reads FQNEAQ. This chain's CDR3 is CASILYGNTEAFF. CDR3 in DNA: TGTGCCAGCATCCTCTACGGGAACACTGAAGCTTTCTTT. The variable domain in full, with the rest retrieved from reference TRBV7-8 and TRBJ1-1, is GAGVSQSPRYKVAKRGQDVALRCDPISGHVSLFWYQQALGQGPEFLTYFQNEAQLDKSGLPSDRFFAERPEGSVSTLKIQRTQQEDSAVYLCASILYGNTEAFFGQGTRLTVV.

This chain links TRBV5-8 with TRBJ2-3; tentatively, D is TRBD2 (6 bases). The V gene's germline CDR1 is SGHTS and CDR2 YDEGEE. This CDR3 spans 15 amino acids. V was shortened by 1 base and J by 2 bases, with 11 bases between the two germline ends. CDR3 nucleotides: TGTGCCAGCAGCTTGCGGCGGGGCCTCACAGATACGCAGTATTTT. This translates into CASSLRRGLTDTQYF.

The rearrangement links TRBV28 to TRBJ2-1; TRBD2 matches at 13 bases. This CDR3 contains 17 residues. V dropped 3 bases and J dropped 1; count of bases not matched to a gene: 3. Germline CDR1 and CDR2: MDHEN and SYDVKM. The CDR3 bases are TGTGCCAGCAGTTTGACTAGCGGGAGGACGTCCTACAATGAGCAGTTCTTC. It codes for CASSLTSGRTSYNEQFF.